Below are 21 T cell receptor beta chains sequenced from a single sample in a study of identical twins (dated by TCRdb to about 2016). Libraries came from 5' RACE. Sequencer: Illumina HiSeq 2000. TCRdb took the public reads, trimmed them with fastp at Q25, ran MiXCR for clone calling and kept in-frame beta chains. Entries that share a CDR3 protein sequence are merged under the most common genes and DNA. The sample yields about 920,000 distinct CDR3 sequences; approximately 13% were counted once. 1.5% to 2% of the sample goes to the ten largest clones. These data were likewise used in another study, on yellow fever vaccine responses in identical twins.

Source material: PBMCs. The receptors shown here come from a woman aged 18 to 35 in good health.

This clonotype turned up a few times. The chain joins TRBV3-1 to TRBJ2-5; TRBD2 is a possible D gene (6 bases). Trimming left V 0 bases short and J 2 bases short, with 16 bases between. Germline assignment: CDR1 LGHDT and CDR2 YNNKEL (reference sequence). The CDR3 totals 17 residues. Here the CDR3 DNA reads TGTGCCAGCAGCCAAGATTGGGCGGGAACGGTACAAGAGACCCAGTACTTC. Translated: CASSQDWAGTVQETQYF.

This clonotype was seen more than once but under ten times. J is TRBJ2-5 and V is TRBV5-1; the match to TRBD2 covers 9 bases. Per the germline V gene, CDR1 is SGHRS and CDR2 is YFSETQ. After removal of 0 bases from V and 7 bases from J, the junction contained 28 bases not matched to a gene. The CDR3 runs 22 residues. The CDR3 loop reads CASSLAQGRGILSGGYDVTQYF. CDR3 DNA: TGCGCCAGCAGCTTGGCCCAGGGACGGGGGATCCTAAGCGGGGGGTACGATGTGACCCAGTACTTC.

This clonotype showed up just a few times. The genes are TRBV7-9 and TRBJ2-3; unclear D gene. The germline CDR1 and CDR2 sequences are SEHNR and FQNEAQ (reference sequence). CDR3 length equals 16 residues. The V and J ends lost 1 base and 4 bases respectively, with 15 bases between them. The chain's CDR3 is CASSLVLGSSADTQYF. Written as DNA, the CDR3 is TGTGCCAGCAGCTTAGTATTGGGTAGCAGTGCAGATACGCAGTATTTT.

Only a few counts were recorded for this clonotype. This chain links TRBV18 with TRBJ2-5, with 7 bases fitting TRBD2. Trimming cost V 3 bases and J 4 bases; bases outside gene matches: 8. CDR3 length: 15 amino acids. CDR1 and CDR2 (germline): KGHSH, LQKENI. CDR3 loop: CASSPSAGALETQYF. The CDR3 DNA is TGTGCCAGCTCACCGAGCGCGGGAGCTCTAGAGACCCAGTACTTC.

This clonotype came up a few times. The J gene is TRBJ2-5, the V gene TRBV20-1, with D unresolved. V lost 6 bases, J lost 2 bases, and 10 bases lay in between. CDR3 size: 12 residues. Germline CDR1 is DFQATT and CDR2 is SNEGSKA (reference sequence). The CDR3 DNA follows: TGCAGTGCCATACAAGTGCAAGAGACCCAGTACTTC. As protein: CSAIQVQETQYF.

The V and J genes are TRBV4-2 and TRBJ1-3, with D hard to call. This CDR3 has 12 amino acids. The ends were cut back, 3 bases at V and 8 bases at J, with 8 bases in the middle. In germline, CDR1 is LGHNA, CDR2 YNFKEQ. CDR3 loop: CASSHEMDTIYF. In nucleotides, the CDR3 is TGTGCCAGCAGCCACGAGATGGACACCATATATTTT.

V and J are TRBV20-1 and TRBJ2-3; perhaps TRBD1 as D (6 bases). CDR1 is DFQATT, CDR2 SNEGSKA, per germline (reference sequence). The CDR3 spans 13 residues. Trimming stripped 5 bases from V and 4 bases from J, with 13 bases between. CDR3 loop: CSAQLQGSDTQYF. DNA for the CDR3: TGCAGTGCTCAGCTACAGGGTTCAGATACGCAGTATTTT.

There are a few counts of this clonotype. The chain couples TRBV14 to TRBJ2-1, with 13 bases identical to TRBD2. J lost 0 bases, V lost 1 base, and 18 bases had no gene match. Germline V gene lookup returns CDR1 SGHDN and CDR2 FVKESK. CDR3 length: 23 amino acids. DNA for the CDR3: TGTGCCAGCAGCCAAGTGGGAGGGAAACCGGGACTAGCGGGATGGAGCTCCTACAATGAGCAGTTCTTC. The encoded protein is CASSQVGGKPGLAGWSSYNEQFF.

This clonotype has a count of ten or more. The J gene is TRBJ1-6, the V gene TRBV5-6; the D is unclear. Between the trimmed V and J ends, which lost 2 bases and 7 bases, there was a span of 19 bases. This CDR3 has 17 residues. CDR1 and CDR2 from the germline V gene are SGHDT and YYEEEE. The CDR3 spells CASSFGGSIRFNSPLHF. In DNA form, the CDR3 reads TGTGCCAGCAGCTTTGGAGGCAGTATCAGGTTCAATTCACCCCTCCACTTT.

This clonotype was seen only a few times. The DNA of the CDR3 is TGCAGTGCTAGACCCTACAGGGACCAAACCTACGAGCAGTACTTC. It specifies CSARPYRDQTYEQYF. The chain joins TRBV20-1 to TRBJ2-7; D is perhaps TRBD1 (6 bases). Germline loops: CDR1 DFQATT, CDR2 SNEGSKA (reference sequence). V was cut by 2 bases and J by 2 bases, with 16 bases left in between. The CDR3 length is 15 residues.

In this sample, this clonotype turned up a few times. The chain employs TRBV6-6 and TRBJ1-2, with a tentative D call TRBD1 (6 bases). The V end lost 6 bases, the J end lost 8 bases, and 16 bases lay between the germline ends. Germline V gives CDR1 MNHNY, CDR2 SVGAGI (reference sequence). This CDR3 contains 13 residues. In DNA, the CDR3 is TGTGCCAGCAGGGAAGTTGGGACAAACGGCTACACCTTC. Translating it yields CASREVGTNGYTF.

This chain joins TRBV5-1 and TRBJ2-1; D possibly corresponds to TRBD2 (6 bases). The length of the CDR3 is 17 residues. Looked up from germline, CDR1 is SGHRS and CDR2 is YFSETQ. V was shortened by 0 bases and J by 3 bases, with 16 bases between the two germline ends. CDR3 in amino acids: CASSLAIGGGNYNEQFF. In nucleotides, the CDR3 is TGCGCCAGCAGCTTGGCCATTGGCGGAGGGAACTACAATGAGCAGTTCTTC.

In DNA, the CDR3 is TGCGCCAGCAGGGAGCGGGAGGGGTCCTACGAGCAGTACTTC. This encodes CASREREGSYEQYF. V is TRBV5-1 and J is TRBJ2-7, with 10 bases lining up with TRBD2. With V trimmed by 5 bases and J by 1 base, 3 bases remained unmatched. The CDR3 has 14 amino acids. Per the germline V gene, CDR1 is SGHRS and CDR2 is YFSETQ.

This clonotype has a handful of counts. CDR3 in amino acids: CSASGDRSLFEQYF. The DNA for the CDR3 is TGCAGTGCTTCCGGTGACAGGAGCCTTTTCGAGCAGTACTTC. This sequence joins TRBV20-1 and TRBJ2-7; TRBD1 is a possible D gene (6 bases). Germline lookup yields CDR1 DFQATT and CDR2 SNEGSKA (reference sequence). Trimming took 5 bases from V and 6 from J, leaving 20 bases between them. This CDR3 has 14 residues.

The genes are TRBV10-3 and TRBJ2-2; TRBD1 might be the D (5 bases). Trimming left V 5 bases short and J 4 bases short, with 14 bases between. The germline V gene encodes CDR1 ENHRY and CDR2 SYGVKD. The CDR3 is 15 residues long. The CDR3 DNA sequence: TGTGCCATCAGTCACGCAGGGCCGAGCACCGGGGAGCTGTTTTTT. It is translated as CAISHAGPSTGELFF.

The rearrangement links TRBV24-1 to TRBJ2-3; 12 bases match TRBD2. The V gene's germline CDR1 is KGHDR and CDR2 SFDVKD. J lost 2 bases, V lost 4 bases, and 6 bases had no gene match. The CDR3 has 17 amino acids. DNA of the CDR3: TGTGCCACCAGTGAAAGAGGACTAGCGGGGCCCACAGATACGCAGTATTTT. Its protein product is CATSERGLAGPTDTQYF.

The chain carries TRBV28 and TRBJ2-5; D not resolved. The CDR3 spans 13 residues. The germline CDR1 and CDR2 sequences are MDHEN and SYDVKM. Trimming left V 9 bases short and J 0 bases short, with 11 bases between. Here the CDR3 DNA reads TGTGCCAGTAATATACGAAACCAAGAGACCCAGTACTTC. Translated: CASNIRNQETQYF.

This clonotype has just a few counts. The V and J genes are TRBV12-3 or TRBV12-4 and TRBJ2-2, with D perhaps being TRBD1 or TRBD2 (5 bases each). The V end was cut by 6 bases, the J end by 6 bases, with 17 bases between. The CDR3 consists of 15 residues. CDR3 residues: CASSRGAQQAGELFF. The CDR3 nucleotides are TGTGCCAGCAGCCGAGGGGCCCAACAGGCCGGGGAGCTGTTTTTT.

There are many counts of this clonotype. CDR3 in DNA: TGTGCCAGCAGTTCCGCATCCCAGGGGGGACGCGGCTACACCTTC. Amino acid sequence: CASSSASQGGRGYTF. V is TRBV6-2 or TRBV6-3 and J is TRBJ1-2, with 7 bases that match TRBD1. The CDR3 runs 15 residues. V lost 4 bases and J lost 8; bases outside the gene matches: 13. CDR1 is MNHEY, CDR2 SVGEGT, per germline.

This clonotype has only a few counts. The rearrangement links TRBV27 to TRBJ2-3; 15 bases match TRBD2. The CDR3 length is 20 residues. In germline, CDR1 is MNHEY, CDR2 SMNVEV (reference sequence). V gave up 6 bases and J gave up 0 bases; unmatched junction bases: 13. In nucleotides, the CDR3 is TGTGCCAGCAGGCGAACCGGACTAGCGGGGGGGGCTAGGAGCACAGATACGCAGTATTTT. Its translation: CASRRTGLAGGARSTDTQYF.

This clonotype was recorded a few times. One junction end disagrees with the germline gene, perhaps due to a read error. This chain links TRBV20-1 with TRBJ1-1; D not certain. The CDR3 has 14 residues. The V gene's germline CDR1 is DFQATT and CDR2 SNEGSKA (reference sequence). CDR3 bases: TGCAGTGCTCGAGAGGACCCCAGGAGCACTGAAGCTTTCTTT. Amino acid sequence: CSAREDPRSTEAFF.